This TCR beta chain stems from a study of T cells in Graves' hyperthyroidism and ophthalmopathy. The CDR3 runs to 16 residues. The germline gives CDR1 LGHDT, CDR2 YNNKEL (reference sequence). V lost 3 bases, J lost 2 bases, and 7 bases stayed unmatched. Amplification of TCR beta CDR3 regions used RNA as the template. An initial round of RT-PCR targeting the TCR CDR3 relied on the HTBI primer set. TCRdb called the multiplex PCR reads again in MiXCR, with one record for every CDR3 protein. The sample has 250,000 to 300,000 distinct CDR3 sequences; approximately 18% are singletons. Cells are PBMCs isolated from around 9.4 ml of fresh blood. This clonotype was seen repeatedly, ten times or more. Its matching antigen is unknown. Overall study findings and caveats: Expanded thyroid clonotypes (above 0.001) were mostly also found in blood. Ophthalmopathy was predicted by the model a median of 6.5 months ahead of onset.

This clonotype originated in a man aged 45 to 65 with Graves' ophthalmopathy. Specimen: blood. The chain joins TRBV3-1 to TRBJ2-7, with TRBD1 matching 10 bases. The CDR3 DNA is TGTGCCAGCAGCCATACCGGGACAGGGGTCCCCTACGAGCAGTACTTC. It yields the protein CASSHTGTGVPYEQYF.